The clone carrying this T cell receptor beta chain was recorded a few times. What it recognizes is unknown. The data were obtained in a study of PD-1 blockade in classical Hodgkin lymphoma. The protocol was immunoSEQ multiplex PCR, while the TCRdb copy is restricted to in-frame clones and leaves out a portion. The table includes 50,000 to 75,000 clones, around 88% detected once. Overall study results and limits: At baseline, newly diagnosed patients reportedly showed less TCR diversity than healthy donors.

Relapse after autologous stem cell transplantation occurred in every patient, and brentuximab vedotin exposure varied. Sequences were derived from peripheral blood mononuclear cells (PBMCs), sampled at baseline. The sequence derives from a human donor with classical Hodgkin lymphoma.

Here the CDR3 DNA reads TGTGCCAGTAGTACCAGGGAATGGCAGCCCCAGCATTTT. Its protein is CASSTREWQPQHF. The chain is built from TRBV19 and TRBJ1-5; D is perhaps TRBD1 (5 bases). V dropped 4 bases and J dropped 7 bases, with 11 bases sitting between them. The CDR3 runs to 13 residues. Germline V gene lookup returns CDR1 LNHDA and CDR2 SQIVND (reference sequence).